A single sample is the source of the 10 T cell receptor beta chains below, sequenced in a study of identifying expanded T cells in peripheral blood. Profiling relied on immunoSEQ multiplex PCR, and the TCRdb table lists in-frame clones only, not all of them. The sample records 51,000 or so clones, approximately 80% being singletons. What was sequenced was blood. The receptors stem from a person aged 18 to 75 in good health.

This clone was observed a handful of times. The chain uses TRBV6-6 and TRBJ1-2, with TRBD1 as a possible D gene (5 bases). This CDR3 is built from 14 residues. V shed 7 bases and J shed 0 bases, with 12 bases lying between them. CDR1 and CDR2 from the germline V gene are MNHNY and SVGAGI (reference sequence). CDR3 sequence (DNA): TGTGCCAGCATATGGGGGGAAACTAACTATGGCTACACCTTC. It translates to CASIWGETNYGYTF.

The CDR3 nucleotides are TGTGCCAGCAGCTTGGACCTAGCGGAGGCGGGGTCACAGTTCTTC. This translates into CASSLDLAEAGSQFF. This chain links TRBV5-4 with TRBJ2-1, with TRBD2 matching 7 bases. J gave up 13 bases and V 0 bases, and 13 bases lay outside the gene matches. This CDR3 is built from 15 residues. CDR1 and CDR2 (germline): SGHNT, YYREEE (reference sequence).

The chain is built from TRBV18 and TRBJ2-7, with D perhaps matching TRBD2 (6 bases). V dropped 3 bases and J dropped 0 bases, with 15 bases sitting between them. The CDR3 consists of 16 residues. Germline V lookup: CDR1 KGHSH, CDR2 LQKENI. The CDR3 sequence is CASSPSGTASSYEQYF. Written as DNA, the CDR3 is TGTGCCAGCTCACCCTCCGGGACTGCGAGCTCCTACGAGCAGTACTTC.

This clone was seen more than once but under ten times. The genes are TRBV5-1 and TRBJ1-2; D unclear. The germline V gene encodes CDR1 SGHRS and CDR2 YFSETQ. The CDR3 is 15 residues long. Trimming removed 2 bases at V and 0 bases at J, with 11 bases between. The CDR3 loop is CASSFGGRTNYGYTF. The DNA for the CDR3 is TGCGCCAGCAGCTTTGGTGGCCGTACTAACTATGGCTACACCTTC.

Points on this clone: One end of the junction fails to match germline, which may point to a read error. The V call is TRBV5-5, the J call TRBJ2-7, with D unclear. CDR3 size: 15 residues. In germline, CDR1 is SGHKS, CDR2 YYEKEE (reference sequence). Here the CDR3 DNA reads TGCGCCAGCAGCCAGCAGAGGACGGGCTCCTACGAGCAGTACTTC. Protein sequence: CASSQQRTGSYEQYF.

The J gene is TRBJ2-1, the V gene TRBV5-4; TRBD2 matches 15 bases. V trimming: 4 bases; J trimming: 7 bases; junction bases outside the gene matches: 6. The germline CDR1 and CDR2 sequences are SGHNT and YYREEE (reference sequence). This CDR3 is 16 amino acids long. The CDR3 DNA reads TGTGCCAGCAGCCGAGGACTAGCGGGAGGGTCTAATGAGCAGTTCTTC. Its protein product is CASSRGLAGGSNEQFF.

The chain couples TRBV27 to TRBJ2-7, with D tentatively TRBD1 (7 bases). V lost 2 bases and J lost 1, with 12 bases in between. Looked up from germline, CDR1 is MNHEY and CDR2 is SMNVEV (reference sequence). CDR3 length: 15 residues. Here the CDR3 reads CASSLNAGQSYEQYF. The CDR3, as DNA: TGTGCCAGCAGTTTAAATGCGGGACAGTCCTACGAGCAGTACTTC.

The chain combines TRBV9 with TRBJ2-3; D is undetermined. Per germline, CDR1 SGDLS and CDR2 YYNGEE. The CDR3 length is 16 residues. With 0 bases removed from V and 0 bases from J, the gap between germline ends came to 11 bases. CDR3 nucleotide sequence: TGTGCCAGCAGCGTAGGCCGGAGTTATAGCACAGATACGCAGTATTTT. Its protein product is CASSVGRSYSTDTQYF.

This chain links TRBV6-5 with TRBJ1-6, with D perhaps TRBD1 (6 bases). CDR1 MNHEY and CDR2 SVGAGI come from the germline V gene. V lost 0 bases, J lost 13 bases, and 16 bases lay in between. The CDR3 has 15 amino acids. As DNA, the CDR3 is TGTGCCAGCAGTTACTCCCGAGGGGGGGAACGGCCCCTCCACTTT. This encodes CASSYSRGGERPLHF.

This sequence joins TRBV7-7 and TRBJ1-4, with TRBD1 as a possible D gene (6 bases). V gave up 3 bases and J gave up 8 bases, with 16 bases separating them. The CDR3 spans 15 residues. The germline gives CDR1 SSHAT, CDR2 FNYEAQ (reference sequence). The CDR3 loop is CASSLGGVRGEKLFF. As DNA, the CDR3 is TGTGCCAGCAGCTTGGGCGGGGTTAGGGGGGAAAAACTGTTTTTT.